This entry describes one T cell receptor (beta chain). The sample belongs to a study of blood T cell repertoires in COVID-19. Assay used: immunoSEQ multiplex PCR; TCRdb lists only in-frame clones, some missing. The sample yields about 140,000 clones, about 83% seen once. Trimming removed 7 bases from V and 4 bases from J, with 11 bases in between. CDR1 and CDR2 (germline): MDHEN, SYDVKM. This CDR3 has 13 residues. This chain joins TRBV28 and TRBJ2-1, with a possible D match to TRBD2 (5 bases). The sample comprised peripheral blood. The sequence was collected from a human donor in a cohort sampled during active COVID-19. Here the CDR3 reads CASTEGGYNEQFF. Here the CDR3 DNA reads TGTGCCAGCACCGAGGGTGGGTACAATGAGCAGTTCTTC.